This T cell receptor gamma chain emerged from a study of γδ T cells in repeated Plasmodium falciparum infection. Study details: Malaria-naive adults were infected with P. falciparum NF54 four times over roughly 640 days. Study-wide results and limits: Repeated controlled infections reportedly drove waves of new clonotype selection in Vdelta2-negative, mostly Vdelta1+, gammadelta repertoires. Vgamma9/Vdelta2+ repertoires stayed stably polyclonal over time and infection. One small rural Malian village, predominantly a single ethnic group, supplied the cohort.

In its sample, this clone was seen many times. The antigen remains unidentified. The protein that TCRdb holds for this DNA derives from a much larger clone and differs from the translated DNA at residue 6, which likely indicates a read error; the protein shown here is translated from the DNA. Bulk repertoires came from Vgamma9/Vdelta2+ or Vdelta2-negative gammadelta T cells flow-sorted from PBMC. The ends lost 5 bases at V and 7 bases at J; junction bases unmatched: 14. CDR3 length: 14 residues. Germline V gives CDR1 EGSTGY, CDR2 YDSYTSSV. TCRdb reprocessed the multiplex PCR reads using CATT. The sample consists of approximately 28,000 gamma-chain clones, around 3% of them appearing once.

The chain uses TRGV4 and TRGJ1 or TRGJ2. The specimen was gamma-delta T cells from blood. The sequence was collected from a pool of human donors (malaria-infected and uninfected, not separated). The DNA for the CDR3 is TGTGCCACCTGGGCCCAGGTCGGAGGCTATAAGAAACTCTTT. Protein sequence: CATWAQVGGYKKLF.